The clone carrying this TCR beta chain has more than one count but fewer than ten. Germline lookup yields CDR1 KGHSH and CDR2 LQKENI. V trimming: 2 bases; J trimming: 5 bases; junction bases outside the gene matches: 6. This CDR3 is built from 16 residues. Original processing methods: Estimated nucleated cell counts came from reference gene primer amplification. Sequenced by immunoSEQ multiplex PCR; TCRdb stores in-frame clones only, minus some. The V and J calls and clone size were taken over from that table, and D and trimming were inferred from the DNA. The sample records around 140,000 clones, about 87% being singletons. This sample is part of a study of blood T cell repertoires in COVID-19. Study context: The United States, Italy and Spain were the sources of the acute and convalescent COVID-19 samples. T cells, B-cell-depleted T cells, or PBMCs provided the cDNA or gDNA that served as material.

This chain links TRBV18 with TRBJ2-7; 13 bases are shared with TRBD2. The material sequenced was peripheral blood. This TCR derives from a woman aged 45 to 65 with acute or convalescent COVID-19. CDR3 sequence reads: CASSPRTSGSPHEQYF. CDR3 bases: TGTGCCAGCTCACCAAGGACTAGCGGGAGTCCCCACGAGCAGTACTTC.